This TCR beta chain was identified during a study of blood T cell repertoires in COVID-19. About the study: The origin of the acute and convalescent COVID-19 samples was the United States, Italy and Spain. PBMCs, B-cell-depleted T cells, or T cells provided the cDNA or gDNA that made up the material.

Germline-derived CDR1 and CDR2 are SEHNR and FQNEAQ (reference sequence). V lost 5 bases, J lost 1 base, and 12 bases lay in between. The length of the CDR3 is 14 residues. Authors' data handling: For nucleated cells, counts were estimated from reference gene primer amplification. Profiled with immunoSEQ multiplex PCR; TCRdb holds only in-frame clones, not every one. The V and J calls and clone size are taken from that table; D and trimming were inferred from the DNA. Found here are 150,000 to 200,000 clones, about four fifths of them singletons; the top ten hold about 6.5%. This clone came up once. The clonotype originates from a man between 65 and 85 years old with active or convalescent COVID-19. The V call is TRBV7-9, the J call TRBJ2-7; possibly TRBD1 for D (6 bases). The material sequenced was peripheral blood. The CDR3 bases are TGTGCCAGCAGCACAGGGTTCTCGTCCTACGAGCAGTACTTC. Encoded protein: CASSTGFSSYEQYF.